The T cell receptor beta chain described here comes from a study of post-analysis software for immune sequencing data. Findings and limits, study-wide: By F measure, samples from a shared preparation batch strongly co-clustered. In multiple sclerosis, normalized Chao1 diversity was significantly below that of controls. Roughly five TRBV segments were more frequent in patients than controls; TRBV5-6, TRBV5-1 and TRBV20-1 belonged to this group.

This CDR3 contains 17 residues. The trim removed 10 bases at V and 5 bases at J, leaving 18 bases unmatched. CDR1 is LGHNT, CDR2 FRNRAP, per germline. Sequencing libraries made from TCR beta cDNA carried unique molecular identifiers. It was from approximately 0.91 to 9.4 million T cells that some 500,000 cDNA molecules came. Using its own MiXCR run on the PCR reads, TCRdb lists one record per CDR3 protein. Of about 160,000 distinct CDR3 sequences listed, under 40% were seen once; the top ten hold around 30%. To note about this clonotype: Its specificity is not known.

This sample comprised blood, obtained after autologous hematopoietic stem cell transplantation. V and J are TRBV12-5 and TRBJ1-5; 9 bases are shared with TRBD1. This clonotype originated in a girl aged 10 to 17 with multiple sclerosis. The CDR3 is CATSGTLDRGLDQPQHF. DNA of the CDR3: TGTGCTACTAGTGGTACCTTGGACAGGGGTCTGGATCAGCCCCAGCATTTT.